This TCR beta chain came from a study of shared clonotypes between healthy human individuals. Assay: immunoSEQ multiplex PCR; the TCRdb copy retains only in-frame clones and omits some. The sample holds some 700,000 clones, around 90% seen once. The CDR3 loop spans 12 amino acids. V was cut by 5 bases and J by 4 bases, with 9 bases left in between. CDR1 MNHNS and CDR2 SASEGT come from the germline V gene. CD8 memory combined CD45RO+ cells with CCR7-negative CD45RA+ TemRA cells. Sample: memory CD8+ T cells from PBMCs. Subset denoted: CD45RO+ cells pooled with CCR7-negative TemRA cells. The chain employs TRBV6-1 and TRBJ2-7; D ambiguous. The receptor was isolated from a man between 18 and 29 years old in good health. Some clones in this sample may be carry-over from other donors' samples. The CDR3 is CASSPLQYEQYF. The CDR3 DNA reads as TGTGCCAGCAGTCCCCTCCAGTACGAGCAGTACTTC.